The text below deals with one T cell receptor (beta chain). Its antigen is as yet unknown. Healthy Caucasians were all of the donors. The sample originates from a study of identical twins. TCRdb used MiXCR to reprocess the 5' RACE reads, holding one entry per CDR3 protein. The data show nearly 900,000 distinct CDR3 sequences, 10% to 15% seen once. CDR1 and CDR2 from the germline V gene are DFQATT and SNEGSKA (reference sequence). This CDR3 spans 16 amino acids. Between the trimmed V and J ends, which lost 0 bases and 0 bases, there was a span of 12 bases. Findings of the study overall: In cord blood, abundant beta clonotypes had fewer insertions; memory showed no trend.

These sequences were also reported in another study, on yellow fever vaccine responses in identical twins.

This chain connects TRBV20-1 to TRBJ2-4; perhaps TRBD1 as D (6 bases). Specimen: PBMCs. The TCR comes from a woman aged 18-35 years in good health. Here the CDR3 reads CSARDNRVLAKNIQYF. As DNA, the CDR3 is TGCAGTGCTAGAGATAACAGGGTTCTAGCCAAAAACATTCAGTACTTC.